This entry is about one T cell receptor beta chain. The antigen is undetermined. TCRdb processed the 5' RACE reads again and assigns one entry to each CDR3 protein, with no DNA. This sample lists 350,000 to 450,000 distinct CDR3 sequences; its ten largest clones have around 4.9%. The source of the sample is a study of T cells expressing NK-cell markers. For the study at large: It was from sorted CD3+CD56+NKG2C+, CD3+CD56+NKG2C- and CD3+CD56-NKG2C+ T cells that TCR beta repertoires came. Serological testing identified most of the eight sequenced donors as HCMV-seropositive and one as seronegative.

Overall study findings and caveats: Dominant NKG2C+ clonotypes accounted for about 1.0-8% of CD8+ T cells in about 6 donors. Once again these clonotypes came out on top in the CD3+CD56-NKG2C+ fraction of a few donors.

Sequencing used blood T cells: a sorted CD56 or NKG2C T cell subset, CD4+ or CD8+ T cells, or bulk PBMC T cells (not recorded which). The sequence came from a man between 18 and 69 years old in good health.

CDR3 protein: CASSLAVVSETQYF. This chain uses TRBV7-8 with TRBJ2-5. CDR3 size: 14 residues. CDR1 is SGHVS, CDR2 FQNEAQ, per germline.